This TCR beta chain was identified during a study of regulatory T cells in long-lasting Graves disease. Whole-study results and caveats: The study examined only peripheral blood, not thyroid tissue. Graves' patients with persistent disease showed TCR diversity lower than patients newly diagnosed.

The time point was: newly diagnosed GD, antithyroid drugs for less than 3 months. RNA from PBMCs was the source of the TCR library. In Xi'an, China, an endocrinology department was the source of patients. Germline values: CDR1 LNHDA, CDR2 SQIVND (reference sequence). V was clipped by 3 bases and J by 6 bases, with 17 bases between them. The CDR3 is made up of 15 amino acids. As concerns this clonotype: The antigen is not known.

For TCR beta, libraries came from iRepertoire HTBI primers and Arm-PCR of CDR3 regions. TCRdb ran MiXCR on the multiplex PCR reads and lists one entry per CDR3 protein. The sample lists some 410,000 distinct CDR3 sequences, 16% occurring once. This sample was shared with a second study, whose subject was T cells in Graves' hyperthyroidism and ophthalmopathy. That paper states: An initial round of RT-PCR targeting the TCR CDR3 relied on the HTBI primer set.

The TCR was taken from a woman aged 25 to 39 with Graves disease. This chain links TRBV19 with TRBJ2-5, with D tentatively TRBD1 or TRBD2 (5 bases each). Sample: peripheral blood mononuclear cells (PBMCs), taken at new diagnosis, from a patient treated with antithyroid drugs. CDR3 sequence (DNA): TGTGCCAGTAGTATCGTCGGCAGGGCGGGCCAGACCCAGTACTTC. Protein: CASSIVGRAGQTQYF.